The rows below give T cell receptor beta chains drawn from one sample of a study of shared clonotypes between healthy human individuals. Measured with immunoSEQ multiplex PCR; TCRdb has only the in-frame clones, and not every one. The sample includes 2 million to 2.5 million clones, 85% to 95% of them seen just once. Sequencing was carried out using naive CD4+ T cells sorted from blood. The receptors come from a man aged 18 to 29 in good health. Each CDR3 is given with its conserved first and last residue. The order of the fields is CDR3 length, clone size, V gene, CDR3 protein. Expanded clones are given a class, and other clones once, few, many or no size at all.

len: 15
abundance: -
v_gene: TRBV5-6
CDR3aa: CASSLPDRGGTEAFF

len: 14
abundance: -
v_gene: TRBV14
CDR3aa: CASSRFSGANVLTF

len: 17
abundance: -
v_gene: TRBV28
CDR3aa: CASSLLGGPSMNTEAFF

len: 14
abundance: -
v_gene: TRBV11-2
CDR3aa: CASSSNRLYYEQYF

len: 16
abundance: -
v_gene: TRBV19
CDR3aa: CASSHLSGRLNYGYTF

len: 12
abundance: -
v_gene: TRBV4-3
CDR3aa: CASSQNNSPLHF

len: 15
abundance: -
v_gene: TRBV27
CDR3aa: CASSFVGTGDYGYTF

len: 14
abundance: -
v_gene: TRBV15
CDR3aa: CATRQGQGAGEQYF

len: 12
abundance: -
v_gene: TRBV6-6
CDR3aa: CASSYGGGEAFF

len: 14
abundance: once
v_gene: TRBV21-1
CDR3aa: CASSSRGASYEQYF

len: 13
abundance: few
v_gene: TRBV5-4
CDR3aa: CASSLTGSYEQYF

len: 12
abundance: once
v_gene: TRBV27
CDR3aa: CATGSVNTEAFF

len: 13
abundance: -
v_gene: TRBV30
CDR3aa: CAWSVGSNEKLFF

len: 15
abundance: -
v_gene: TRBV5-1
CDR3aa: CASRRAGTGGYEQYF

len: 15
abundance: -
v_gene: TRBV15
CDR3aa: CATSRVEAASYEQYF

len: 14
abundance: -
v_gene: TRBV6-5
CDR3aa: CASSYVWAGYEQYF

len: 13
abundance: once
v_gene: TRBV6-6
CDR3aa: CASRPGQPYEQYF

len: 15
abundance: -
v_gene: TRBV6-1
CDR3aa: CASSALQGVNEKLFF

len: 14
abundance: -
v_gene: TRBV9
CDR3aa: CASSVAGGGNEQFF

len: 14
abundance: -
v_gene: TRBV15
CDR3aa: CATSSQGAGLSQHF

len: 13
abundance: -
v_gene: TRBV6-5
CDR3aa: CASSPMINQPQHF

len: 13
abundance: -
v_gene: TRBV4-3
CDR3aa: CASSQVNGYEQYF

len: 14
abundance: -
v_gene: TRBV2
CDR3aa: CASSEGRGYNEQFF

len: 14
abundance: -
v_gene: TRBV6-1
CDR3aa: CASSEGPGPYEQYF

len: 15
abundance: -
v_gene: TRBV6-5
CDR3aa: CASSYSTSSYNEQFF

len: 15
abundance: -
v_gene: TRBV6-5
CDR3aa: CASSYYFGGTYEQYF

len: 11
abundance: -
v_gene: TRBV30
CDR3aa: CAWSLREKLFF

len: 14
abundance: -
v_gene: TRBV7-9
CDR3aa: CASRSRTPLETQYF

len: 14
abundance: -
v_gene: TRBV5-1
CDR3aa: CASSLARVGDGYTF

len: 15
abundance: -
v_gene: TRBV28
CDR3aa: CASSLRTDLNTEAFF

len: 15
abundance: -
v_gene: TRBV18
CDR3aa: CASSPGASPANEQFF

len: 13
abundance: once
v_gene: TRBV30
CDR3aa: CAWTGQDNSPLHF

len: 15
abundance: -
v_gene: TRBV19
CDR3aa: CASSIGDRGDNEQFF

len: 15
abundance: -
v_gene: TRBV27
CDR3aa: CASSLGQGASYEQYF

len: 13
abundance: many
v_gene: TRBV2
CDR3aa: CASSEPTRNGYTF

len: 16
abundance: -
v_gene: TRBV2
CDR3aa: CASSEGRAAGTDTQYF

len: 13
abundance: -
v_gene: TRBV25-1
CDR3aa: CASGATSSYEQYF

len: 14
abundance: -
v_gene: TRBV28
CDR3aa: CASSPKGVIYGYTF

len: 15
abundance: -
v_gene: TRBV5-1
CDR3aa: CASSGGQLMNTEAFF

len: 15
abundance: -
v_gene: TRBV2
CDR3aa: CASSEYGGRAYEQYF

len: 16
abundance: -
v_gene: TRBV9
CDR3aa: CASSPARGSQKAPLHF

len: 16
abundance: -
v_gene: TRBV6-6
CDR3aa: CASSFLGGTYNSPLHF

len: 17
abundance: -
v_gene: TRBV6-1
CDR3aa: CASSERSGLAGGETQYF

len: 16
abundance: -
v_gene: TRBV25-1
CDR3aa: CASSGKGTARDQPQHF

len: 14
abundance: -
v_gene: TRBV5-1
CDR3aa: CASSFTGMNTEAFF

len: 14
abundance: -
v_gene: TRBV7-8
CDR3aa: CASTVGASTYEQYF

len: 14
abundance: once
v_gene: TRBV2
CDR3aa: CASNRGAGWDTQYF

len: 11
abundance: -
v_gene: TRBV6-1
CDR3aa: CASSEYTEAFF

len: 17
abundance: -
v_gene: TRBV27
CDR3aa: CASSFGHRDRGSYEQYF